These 15 T cell receptor beta chains originate from one sample sequenced in a study of Ad26.COV2.S vaccination and SARS-CoV-2 variants. Treatment of the sample: around 19 received Ad26.COV2.S at low or high dose, single or two shots; 5 received placebo; per-sample allocation not given. Samples analyzed were those drawn on day 63 after the first vaccine or placebo injection. Sequencing used immunoSEQ multiplex PCR; TCRdb keeps in-frame clones, though not all of them. The table lists some 300,000 clones, 70% to 90% of them singletons. Here the sequenced sample was peripheral blood, taken in a trial of Ad26.COV2.S vaccine versus placebo. All receptors come from a person aged 18-65 years who received the Ad26.COV2.S COVID-19 vaccine or a placebo.

The genes are TRBV11-2 and TRBJ2-5; tentative D call: TRBD2 (5 bases). Germline V gene sequence: CDR1 SGHAT, CDR2 FQNNGV. The ends were cut back, 5 bases at V and 6 bases at J, with 19 bases in the middle. This CDR3 is built from 15 residues. The chain's CDR3 is CASSRGQAPGKTQYF. DNA for the CDR3: TGTGCCAGCAGCCGAGGGCAGGCGCCGGGGAAGACCCAGTACTTC.

The genes are TRBV3-1 (or the pseudogene TRBV3-2) and TRBJ2-7; possibly TRBD1 for D (6 bases). The CDR3 runs 15 residues. Germline-derived CDR1 and CDR2 are LGHDT and YNNKEL (reference sequence). Deletions cut 0 bases from V and 2 bases from J, with 11 bases between. The CDR3 DNA follows: TGTGCCAGCAGCCAAGAGGCAGGGACAACCTACGAGCAGTACTTC. Translating gives CASSQEAGTTYEQYF.

V and J are TRBV11-2 and TRBJ2-1; weak D call: TRBD1 (6 bases). In germline, CDR1 is SGHAT, CDR2 FQNNGV. The CDR3 length is 14 residues. With 5 bases removed from V and 5 bases from J, the gap between germline ends came to 13 bases. In DNA, the CDR3 is TGTGCCAGCAGCCCGAACAGGGTCGACAATGAGCAGTTCTTC. Its protein product is CASSPNRVDNEQFF.

This clone was found once. CDR3 nucleotide sequence: TGTGCCAGCAGCCCACACTACTCCTACGAGCAGTACTTC. As protein: CASSPHYSYEQYF. The genes are TRBV7-2 and TRBJ2-7; D ambiguous. The germline V and J ends were trimmed by 5 bases and 0 bases, with 8 bases remaining between them. The germline CDR1 and CDR2 sequences are SGHTA and FQGNSA. This CDR3 contains 13 residues.

The genes are TRBV6-5 and TRBJ1-3; the D gene is possibly TRBD1 (5 bases). The CDR3 covers 15 residues. The germline CDR1 and CDR2 sequences are MNHEY and SVGAGI. Trimming removed 2 bases at V and 3 bases at J, with 11 bases between. CDR3: CASSYGGVGGNTIYF. The CDR3 region has the DNA TGTGCCAGCAGTTACGGGGGAGTGGGTGGAAACACCATATATTTT.

This chain links TRBV6-5 with TRBJ1-1; tentative D call: TRBD1 (5 bases). Germline V CDR1 and CDR2: MNHEY, SVGAGI. Trimming pared 0 bases from V and 3 bases from J, leaving 8 bases between. The CDR3 has 14 amino acids. The DNA of the CDR3 is TGTGCCAGCAGTTACTCCGGCAGGGACACTGAAGCTTTCTTT. It is translated as CASSYSGRDTEAFF.

There are many counts of this clone. This chain joins TRBV6-1 and TRBJ2-2; 10 bases map to TRBD2. The germline CDR1 and CDR2 sequences are MNHNS and SASEGT. Trimming cost V 2 bases and J 3 bases; bases outside gene matches: 0. The CDR3 consists of 15 residues. The CDR3 bases are TGTGCCAGCAGTGAACTAGCGGGGGACACCGGGGAGCTGTTTTTT. Translation: CASSELAGDTGELFF.

The V call is TRBV9, the J call TRBJ2-1; 8 bases map to TRBD2. The trim removed 6 bases at V and 10 bases at J, leaving 9 bases unmatched. From germline, CDR1 is SGDLS and CDR2 YYNGEE. The CDR3 spans 13 residues. The CDR3 here is CASTLGERGEQFF. The CDR3 DNA reads TGTGCCAGCACCTTAGGTGAGCGGGGGGAGCAGTTCTTC.

The CDR3, as DNA: TGTGCCAGCAGCTCTAGCGGGGGGGCCCGGGATACGCAGTATTTT. Amino acid sequence: CASSSSGGARDTQYF. J is TRBJ2-3 and V is TRBV7-2; TRBD2 aligns across 12 bases. From germline, CDR1 is SGHTA and CDR2 FQGNSA. Losses at the gene ends were 4 bases for V and 6 bases for J; bases not matched to a gene: 5. The CDR3 length is 15 residues.

J is TRBJ1-2 and V is TRBV29-1, with TRBD1 matching 8 bases. This CDR3 contains 15 residues. CDR1 SQVTM and CDR2 ANQGSEA come from the germline V gene. V shed 1 base, J shed 4 bases, and the junction held 8 bases outside the gene matches. CDR3 DNA sequence: TGCAGCGTTGAAGGGTTTGGCAGGGGGCCCTATGGCTACACCTTC. Its translation is CSVEGFGRGPYGYTF.

The J gene is TRBJ1-3, the V gene TRBV3-1 (or the pseudogene TRBV3-2); 7 nucleotides line up with TRBD1. This CDR3 region has 15 residues. Per the germline V gene, CDR1 is LGHDT and CDR2 is YNNKEL (reference sequence). V lost 1 base, J lost 7 bases, and 7 bases stayed unmatched. In DNA form, the CDR3 reads TGTGCCAGCAGCCAAGCGGGGACAGTGGGGAACACCATATATTTT. Translated: CASSQAGTVGNTIYF.

V gene TRBV10-3 combines with J gene TRBJ2-3, with D maybe TRBD1 (6 bases). The germline CDR1 and CDR2 sequences are ENHRY and SYGVKD. Deletions cut 7 bases from V and 4 bases from J, with 18 bases between. The CDR3 runs to 15 residues. Here the CDR3 reads CAINNKGQSADTQYF. DNA of the CDR3: TGTGCCATCAATAATAAGGGACAATCGGCAGATACGCAGTATTTT.

CDR3 region: CAWSVEAYEQYF. The CDR3 bases are TGTGCCTGGAGTGTAGAGGCCTACGAGCAGTACTTC. The chain carries TRBV30 and TRBJ2-7; no clear D. CDR1 is GTSNPN and CDR2 is SVGIG in the germline V gene (reference sequence). V was shortened by 0 bases and J by 2 bases, with 5 bases between the two germline ends. The CDR3 extends over 12 amino acids. The entire variable domain, with the rest obtained from reference TRBV30 and TRBJ2-7, is as follows: SQTIHQWPATLVQPVGSPLSLECTVEGTSNPNLYWYRQAAGRGLQLLFYSVGIGQISSEVPQNLSASRPQDRQFILSSKKLLLSDSGFYLCAWSVEAYEQYFGPGTRLTVT.

The chain recombines TRBV7-2 with TRBJ1-5; D is uncertain. In germline, CDR1 is SGHTA, CDR2 FQGNSA. V dropped 2 bases and J dropped 4 bases, with 3 bases sitting between them. This CDR3 spans 12 amino acids. The CDR3 loop is CASSLFNQPQHF. The DNA of the CDR3 is TGTGCCAGCAGCTTATTTAATCAGCCCCAGCATTTT.

The V call is TRBV7-2, the J call TRBJ1-1; unclear D gene. The CDR3 consists of 15 residues. V was pared by 2 bases and J by 0 bases, with 10 bases between. Germline lookup yields CDR1 SGHTA and CDR2 FQGNSA. CDR3 loop: CASSLHAFMNTEAFF. The CDR3 DNA reads as TGTGCCAGCAGCTTACACGCGTTCATGAACACTGAAGCTTTCTTT.